What follows are 5 T cell receptor beta chains derived from one specimen sequenced in a study of shared clonotypes between healthy human individuals. Positive CCR7 selection of CD45RO-negative cells yielded the naive CD8 cells, and terminally differentiated effector memory CD45RA+ cells were excluded. Sequencing was performed with immunoSEQ multiplex PCR; in TCRdb, only in-frame clones are kept and a portion is missing. This repertoire shows about 2,100,000 clones, about 92% found once; its top ten account for 1.5% to 2%. The sequenced sample was naive CD8+ T cells from PBMCs. The origin of the receptors is a young man in good health. Some clones in this sample may be carry-over from other donors' samples.

This clone was recorded once. The chain carries TRBV6-6 and TRBJ2-1; D unclear. V lost 9 bases and J lost 5, with 5 bases in between. Germline CDR1 MNHNY, CDR2 SVGAGI (reference sequence). The CDR3 covers 10 residues. In nucleotides, the CDR3 is TGTGCCAGACTCGACAATGAGCAGTTCTTC. This gives the protein CARLDNEQFF.

This clone occurred once. The V call is TRBV9, the J call TRBJ2-7; D perhaps matches TRBD1 (6 bases). The CDR3 is 14 residues long. Germline assignment: CDR1 SGDLS and CDR2 YYNGEE. V dropped 3 bases and J dropped 5 bases, with 15 bases sitting between them. The CDR3 is CASSAAGVRDEQYF. DNA for the CDR3: TGTGCCAGCAGCGCGGCAGGGGTGAGGGACGAGCAGTACTTC.

Of note for this clone: Other DNA sequences in the same sample also yield this CDR3. The chain uses TRBV7-9 and TRBJ1-1; no definite D call. This CDR3 is 13 amino acids long. The germline V gene encodes CDR1 SEHNR and CDR2 FQNEAQ (reference sequence). The germline V and J ends were trimmed by 1 base and 4 bases, with 7 bases remaining between them. CDR3 bases: TGTGCCAGCAGCTTAGAAGGGTTCACTGAAGCTTTCTTT. Amino acids: CASSLEGFTEAFF. The full variable domain, completed using reference TRBV7-9 and TRBJ1-1, is DTGVSQNPRHKITKRGQNVTFRCDPISEHNRLYWYRQTLGQGPEFLTYFQNEAQLEKSRLLSDRFSAERPKGSFSTLEIQRTEQGDSAMYLCASSLEGFTEAFFGQGTRLTVV.

The chain employs TRBV7-3 and TRBJ1-5, with a weak D call TRBD1 (5 bases). V shed 1 base and J shed 3 bases, with 10 bases lying between them. Germline-derived CDR1 and CDR2 are SGHTA and FQGTGA. The CDR3 is made up of 15 amino acids. The DNA of the CDR3 is TGTGCCAGCAGCTTAATCGGGGGGGACAATCAGCCCCAGCATTTT. This sequence encodes CASSLIGGDNQPQHF.

Turning to this clone: The junction departs from the called germline gene at one end, perhaps through a read error. The DNA for the CDR3 is TGTGCCAGCTGGGCGGGGGGCTCCAACGAGCAGTACTTC. It yields the protein CASWAGGSNEQYF. The chain combines TRBV27 with TRBJ2-7, with 8 bases identical to TRBD2. The CDR3 runs to 13 residues. The germline CDR1 and CDR2 sequences are MNHEY and SMNVEV (reference sequence).